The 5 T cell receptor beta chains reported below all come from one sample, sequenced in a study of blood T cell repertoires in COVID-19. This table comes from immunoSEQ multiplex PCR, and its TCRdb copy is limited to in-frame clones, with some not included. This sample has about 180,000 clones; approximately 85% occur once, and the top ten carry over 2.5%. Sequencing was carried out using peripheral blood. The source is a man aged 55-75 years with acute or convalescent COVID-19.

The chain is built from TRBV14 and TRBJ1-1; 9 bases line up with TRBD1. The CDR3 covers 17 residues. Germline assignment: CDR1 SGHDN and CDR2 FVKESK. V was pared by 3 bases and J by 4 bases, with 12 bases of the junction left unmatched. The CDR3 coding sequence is TGTGCCAGCAGCCACGCCGGGACAGGGCTGTATAGCACTGAAGCTTTCTTT. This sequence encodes CASSHAGTGLYSTEAFF.

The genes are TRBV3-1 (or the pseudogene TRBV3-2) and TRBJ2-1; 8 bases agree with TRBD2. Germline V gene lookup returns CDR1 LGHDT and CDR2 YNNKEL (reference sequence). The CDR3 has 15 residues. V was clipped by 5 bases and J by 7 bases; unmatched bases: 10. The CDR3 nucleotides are TGTGCCAGCAGCTGGCTGCCGGGAGGGGGTAATGAGCAGTTCTTC. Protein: CASSWLPGGGNEQFF.

CDR3 loop: CASSRGGTQETQYF. In DNA, the CDR3 is TGTGCCAGCAGTCGCGGAGGGACTCAAGAGACCCAGTACTTC. The V gene is TRBV6-2 or TRBV6-3, the J gene TRBJ2-5; D might be TRBD2 (6 bases). Germline V gives CDR1 MNHEY, CDR2 SVGEGT. The CDR3 is 14 residues long. The V gene lost 5 bases and the J gene lost 2 bases, with 12 bases spanning the gap.

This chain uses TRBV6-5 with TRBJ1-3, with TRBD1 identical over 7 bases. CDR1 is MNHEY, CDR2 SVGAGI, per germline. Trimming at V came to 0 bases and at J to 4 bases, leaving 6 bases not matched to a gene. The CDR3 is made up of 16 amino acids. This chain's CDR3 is CASSYSPDRMGNTIYF. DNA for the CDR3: TGTGCCAGCAGTTACTCCCCGGACAGGATGGGAAACACCATATATTTT.

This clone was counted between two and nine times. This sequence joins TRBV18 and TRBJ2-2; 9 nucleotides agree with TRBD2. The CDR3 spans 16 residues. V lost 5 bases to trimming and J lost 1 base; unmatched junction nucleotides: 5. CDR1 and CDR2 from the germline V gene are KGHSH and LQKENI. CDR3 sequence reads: CASSLRLAENTGELFF. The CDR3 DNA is TGTGCCAGCTCATTGAGACTAGCGGAGAACACCGGGGAGCTGTTTTTT. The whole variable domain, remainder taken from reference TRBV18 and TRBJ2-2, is NAGVMQNPRHLVRRRGQEARLRCSPMKGHSHVYWYRQLPEEGLKFMVYLQKENIIDESGMPKERFSAEFPKEGPSILRIQQVVRGDSAAYFCASSLRLAENTGELFFGEGSRLTVL.